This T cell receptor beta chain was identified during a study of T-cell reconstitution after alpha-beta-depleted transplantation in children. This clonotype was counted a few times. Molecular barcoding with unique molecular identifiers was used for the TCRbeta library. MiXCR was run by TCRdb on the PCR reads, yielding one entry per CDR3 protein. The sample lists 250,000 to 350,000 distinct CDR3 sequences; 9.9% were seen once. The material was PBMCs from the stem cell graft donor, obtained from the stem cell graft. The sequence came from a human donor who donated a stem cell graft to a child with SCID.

CDR3 nucleotides: TGCAGTGCTAGGTGGCGGGGCGACCAAGAGACCCAGTACTTC. This sequence encodes CSARWRGDQETQYF. This chain links TRBV20-1 with TRBJ2-5; a weak D match, TRBD2 (6 bases). CDR3 length equals 14 residues. From germline, CDR1 is DFQATT and CDR2 SNEGSKA (reference sequence). V shed 3 bases and J shed 0 bases, with 11 bases lying between them.